The 15 T cell receptor beta chains below were found in one sample sequenced in a study of T cells after posttransplantation cyclophosphamide. Profiling relied on immunoSEQ multiplex PCR, and the TCRdb table lists in-frame clones only, not all of them. The repertoire consists of approximately 27,000 clones, none detected only once. The sample consisted of PBMCs. The receptors here all came from a man aged 50 or older in good health, CMV-negative, and a related stem cell transplant donor.

This clone was seen only a few times. This chain connects TRBV7-9 to TRBJ2-5; maybe TRBD2 (6 bases). The DNA end favors TRBJ2-7, so the J call may be wrong. Germline CDR1 and CDR2: SEHNR and FQNEAQ (reference sequence). The CDR3 runs 12 residues. For the CDR3, the DNA is TGTGCCAGCAGCGTCTGGGGAGGCGAGCAGTACTTC. This gives the protein CASSVWGGEQYF.

In its sample, this clone was seen many times. The chain links TRBV5-5 to TRBJ1-4, with 9 bases that match TRBD1. V trimming: 3 bases; J trimming: 0 bases; junction bases outside the gene matches: 9. Germline values: CDR1 SGHKS, CDR2 YYEKEE (reference sequence). The CDR3 runs 18 residues. For the CDR3, the DNA is TGTGCCAGCAGCTCACCGGGACAGGGTGGGCCAACTAATGAAAAACTGTTTTTT. Translation gives CASSSPGQGGPTNEKLFF.

This clone was found a few times. This rearrangement joins TRBV29-1 to TRBJ1-3; 7 bases are shared with TRBD1. CDR3 size: 15 residues. Germline V CDR1 and CDR2: SQVTM, ANQGSEA. V shed 6 bases, J shed 0 bases, and the junction held 8 bases outside the gene matches. As DNA, the CDR3 is TGCAGCGTGACCGACAGGGATACCTCTGGAAACACCATATATTTT. Translation gives CSVTDRDTSGNTIYF.

This clone has a count of ten or more. At the DNA level, this CDR3 is encoded by other sequences in the same sample as well. The rearrangement uses TRBV28 and TRBJ2-1, with D perhaps matching TRBD2 (6 bases). The V end was cut by 2 bases, the J end by 7 bases, with 9 bases between. The CDR3 is 13 residues long. Per germline, CDR1 MDHEN and CDR2 SYDVKM. CDR3 DNA: TGTGCCAGCAGTTTACCCGGGAGTAATGAGCAGTTCTTC. Amino acids: CASSLPGSNEQFF.

There are many counts of this clone. The V and J genes are TRBV19 and TRBJ1-1; TRBD1 matches at 8 bases. The V segment lost 5 bases and the J segment 5 bases; nucleotides outside the gene matches: 16. CDR3 length equals 17 residues. The germline V gene has CDR1 LNHDA and CDR2 SQIVND (reference sequence). The CDR3 DNA reads as TGTGCCAGTAGTGTTGGACAGGGACAACCTCGGGTGACTGAAGCTTTCTTT. Protein: CASSVGQGQPRVTEAFF.

This clone was counted many times. The chain has TRBV1 and TRBJ2-2; the table's D call, TRBD2, has no DNA check behind it. TRBV1 is a pseudogene segment. This CDR3 region has 20 residues. The CDR3 region is CTSSQHMGLAGVRSTGELFF. For the CDR3, the DNA is TGCACCAGCAGCCAACACATGGGACTAGCGGGAGTAAGGTCCACCGGGGAGCTGTTTTTT.

This clone has a count of ten or more. The V gene is TRBV5-4, the J gene TRBJ2-7; weak D call: TRBD2 (5 bases). With 0 bases removed from V and 6 bases from J, the gap between germline ends came to 10 bases. The CDR3 has 13 residues. From germline, CDR1 is SGHNT and CDR2 YYREEE (reference sequence). The CDR3 here is CASSLVSEGEQYF. For the CDR3, the DNA is TGTGCCAGCAGCTTGGTGTCCGAGGGCGAGCAGTACTTC.

This clone was picked up a small number of times. A read error is likely here: a far larger clone is one base away. The rearrangement links TRBV6-1 to TRBJ2-2; 10 bases align to TRBD2. CDR1 is MNHNS and CDR2 is SASEGT in the germline V gene. The CDR3 has 15 amino acids. CDR3 residues: CASRRLAGDTGELLF. The DNA of the CDR3 is TGTGCCAGCAGGAGGCTAGCGGGAGACACCGGGGAGCTGCTTTTT.

This clone has ten or more counts. The V gene is TRBV5-1, the J gene TRBJ1-1, with TRBD1 matching 9 bases. The CDR3 covers 14 residues. Germline CDR1 reads SGHRS; CDR2 reads YFSETQ. Germline trimming cut 4 bases from V and 5 bases from J; bases unmatched to any gene: 6. As DNA, the CDR3 is TGCGCCAGCAGCCGGGGACAGGGCGGAACTGAAGCTTTCTTT. Protein sequence: CASSRGQGGTEAFF.

This clone was seen repeatedly, ten times or more. This rearrangement joins TRBV7-8 to TRBJ1-3, with 10 bases matching TRBD1. V trimming: 5 bases; J trimming: 2 bases; junction bases outside the gene matches: 6. The CDR3 contains 16 residues. The germline CDR1 and CDR2 sequences are SGHVS and FQNEAQ. The CDR3 bases are TGTGCCAGCAGCAACAGACAGGGGGCAACTGGAAACACCATATATTTT. It specifies CASSNRQGATGNTIYF.

This clone has ten or more counts. The CDR3 reads CASSYRPDTYEQYF. CDR3 in DNA: TGTGCCAGCAGTTACCGGCCAGACACCTACGAGCAGTACTTC. The chain joins TRBV6-5 to TRBJ2-7; D is undetermined. Germline CDR1 reads MNHEY; CDR2 reads SVGAGI. This CDR3 comprises 14 residues. V lost 2 bases and J lost 2, with 10 bases in between.

This clone was observed many times. The chain couples TRBV28 to TRBJ1-2; D remains ambiguous. The V and J ends lost 11 bases and 11 bases respectively, with 21 bases between them. Per germline, CDR1 MDHEN and CDR2 SYDVKM. The CDR3 extends over 12 amino acids. CDR3 loop: CALRGSPLGYTF. DNA for the CDR3: TGTGCCCTCCGTGGGAGTCCCTTGGGGTACACCTTC.

This clone was detected ten times or more. J is TRBJ2-3 and V is TRBV29-1; 9 bases are shared with TRBD2. The CDR3 sequence is 14 residues long. In germline, CDR1 is SQVTM, CDR2 ANQGSEA. The V segment lost 7 bases and the J segment 1 base; nucleotides outside the gene matches: 6. The CDR3 sequence: CSANSGGRTDTQYF. CDR3 sequence (DNA): TGCAGCGCCAATAGCGGGGGACGCACAGATACGCAGTATTTT.

This clone has at least ten counts. This chain uses TRBV9 with TRBJ1-1; a possible D gene is TRBD1 (5 bases). The V end was cut by 0 bases, the J end by 4 bases, with 13 bases between. Germline V lookup: CDR1 SGDLS, CDR2 YYNGEE. The CDR3 is 15 amino acids. CDR3 sequence reads: CASSVGGLGRTEAFF. The CDR3 DNA is TGTGCCAGCAGCGTAGGGGGACTTGGGCGCACTGAAGCTTTCTTT. Full variable domain (missing parts from reference TRBV9 and TRBJ1-1): DSGVTQTPKHLITATGQRVTLRCSPRSGDLSVYWYQQSLDQGLQFLIQYYNGEERAKGNILERFSAQQFPDLHSELNLSSLELGDSALYFCASSVGGLGRTEAFFGQGTRLTVV.

This clone has at least ten counts. The J gene is TRBJ2-3, the V gene TRBV7-9; weak D call: TRBD1 (6 bases). The CDR3 contains 16 residues. V shed 5 bases and J shed 0 bases, with 15 bases lying between them. Germline lookup yields CDR1 SEHNR and CDR2 FQNEAQ (reference sequence). The CDR3 spells CASSLGRQVSTDTQYF. The CDR3 DNA reads as TGTGCCAGCAGCCTAGGGCGACAGGTTAGCACAGATACGCAGTATTTT.